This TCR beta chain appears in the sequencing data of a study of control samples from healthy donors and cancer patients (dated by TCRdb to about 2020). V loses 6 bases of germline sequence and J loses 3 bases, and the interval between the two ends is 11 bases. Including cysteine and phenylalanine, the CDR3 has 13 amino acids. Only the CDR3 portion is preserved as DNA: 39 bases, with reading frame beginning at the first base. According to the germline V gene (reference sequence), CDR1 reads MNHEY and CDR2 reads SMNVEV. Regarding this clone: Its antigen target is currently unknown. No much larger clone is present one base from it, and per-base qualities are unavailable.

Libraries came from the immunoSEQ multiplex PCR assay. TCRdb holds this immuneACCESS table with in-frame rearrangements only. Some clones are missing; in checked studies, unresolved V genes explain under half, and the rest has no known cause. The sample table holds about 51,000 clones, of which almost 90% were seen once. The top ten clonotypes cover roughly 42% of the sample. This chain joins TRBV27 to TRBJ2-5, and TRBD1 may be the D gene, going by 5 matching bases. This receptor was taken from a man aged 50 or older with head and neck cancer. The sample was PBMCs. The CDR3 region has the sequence CASRGIGEETQYF. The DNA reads TGTGCCAGCAGAGGGATAGGGGAAGAGACCCAGTACTTC.